This T cell receptor beta chain is from a study of blood T cell repertoires in COVID-19. Using immunoSEQ multiplex PCR, the repertoire was profiled, and TCRdb retains in-frame clones only, with some absent. The sample includes 300,000 to 400,000 clones, roughly 90% of them seen just once. Germline lookup yields CDR1 SGHKS and CDR2 YYEKEE (reference sequence). The CDR3 consists of 13 residues. V dropped 4 bases and J dropped 8 bases, with 15 bases sitting between them. The source is a woman aged 70-85 years with COVID-19, enrolled during active disease. Sequenced sample: peripheral blood. This sequence joins TRBV5-5 and TRBJ1-2, with TRBD1 as a possible D gene (6 bases). The CDR3 reads CASSQSGETGYTF. Written as DNA, the CDR3 is TGTGCCAGCAGCCAATCAGGGGAGACGGGCTACACCTTC. The full variable domain, its missing parts supplied by reference TRBV5-5 and TRBJ1-2, is DAGVTQSPTHLIKTRGQQVTLRCSPISGHKSVSWYQQVLGQGPQFIFQYYEKEERGRGNFPDRFSARQFPNYSSELNVNALLLGDSALYLCASSQSGETGYTFGSGTRLTVV.